This T cell receptor beta chain originates from a study of OX40 agonist ivuxolimab in advanced cancers. The study, taken as a whole, reports: Antigen specificity remained undetermined for the expanded peripheral T cells. Circulating CD4+ and CD8+ T cells showed clonal expansion by week 6 at 0.1 to 3.0 mg/kg. There were, on average, more expanded clones in CD8+ T cells than in CD4+.

Germline CDR1 is MNHNS and CDR2 is SASEGT. The CDR3 extends over 14 amino acids. Trimming took off 4 bases at V and 1 base at J, with 11 bases between the two ends. Exclusion of a patient followed from autoimmune disease history or systemic immunosuppression. Only in-frame clones appear in the TCRdb table, and some are missing; sequencing was by immunoSEQ multiplex PCR. The sample includes 70,000 to 95,000 clones, less than 95% seen only once; the top ten take 0.25% to 0.35%. Notes on this clone: Its antigen is still unknown.

The clonotype comes from an adult with an advanced solid tumor such as melanoma, head and neck, liver or kidney cancer. The chain couples TRBV6-1 to TRBJ2-7; D remains ambiguous. The sample was CD4+ or CD8+ T cells sorted from blood, taken in a trial of the OX40 agonist ivuxolimab. CDR3 sequence: CASSASGRSYEQYF. CDR3 in DNA: TGTGCCAGCAGTGCCTCGGGCCGATCCTACGAGCAGTACTTC.